One T cell receptor beta chain is described in this entry. No antigen is known for it. Within one base of it there is no much larger clone, and no base qualities were kept. These data are taken from a study of blood T cell repertoires in COVID-19 (dated by TCRdb to 2020 to 2021). Turning to the overall study: Samples covering the acute and convalescent phases of COVID-19 were provided by collaborators in the United States, Italy and Spain. A de-identified subject ID, COVID-19 status, age in years and sex were almost always included in the sample metadata. The prospective study material was composed of cDNA or gDNA derived from T cells, B-cell-depleted T cells, or PBMCs. The samples were drawn from two sources: the first 160 participants of the ongoing ImmuneRACE study, and 1,200 or so subjects contributed by 6 global collaborators. Subjects who had been exposed to COVID-19, were actively infected with it, or had recovered from it provided the deeply sampled blood TCRbeta repertoires that made up the dataset. A freely available public database, intended as a resource for researchers studying the immune response to SARS-CoV-2, is where the repertoires were released. HLA class I and class II types, where available, came from metadata supplied by the sample provider rather than from assay-based typing.

The immunoSEQ Assay, a bias-controlled multiplex PCR, was used to amplify TCRbeta CDR3 regions from genomic DNA. Turning to the authors' computational methods: Nucleated cell counts per sample were estimated from amplification of reference gene primers within the assay. To quantify the absolute abundance of each unique TCRbeta CDR3 rearrangement, sequence reads were collapsed and filtered. For each sample, productive Simpson clonality was calculated by taking the square root of Simpson's diversity index across productive rearrangements. The source is immuneACCESS, and TCRdb retained only in-frame sequences with V and J called. Part of the clones is not carried over; for the studies checked, unresolved V genes explain less than half of this, and the remainder is unexplained. V and J calls and clone size are those listed in that table; D and trimming were worked out from the DNA. This sample gives under 250,000 clones in total; roughly 80% of them show up just once. About 3.2% of the sample belongs to the ten largest clones.

Via the germline V gene, CDR1 is SGHRS and CDR2 YFSETQ. V is pared back by 4 bases and J by 6 bases, with 16 bases lying between the germline termini. Its CDR3 holds 15 amino acids, cysteine through phenylalanine. Only the CDR3 part of the read is kept: 45 bases, read in frame from the first base. The study at large found these results: The quantity of clinical and demographic metadata differed by source and by participant and was supplied without curation.

Collaborating institutions collected whole blood in K2EDTA tubes following their own protocols. For TCRbeta analysis, collaborators shipped samples as frozen whole blood, isolated PBMCs, or DNA extracted from either of those sample types. The sequencing input was peripheral blood. This receptor was identified in a woman younger than 30 with acute or convalescent COVID-19. The sequence joins TRBV5-1 to TRBJ2-2; TRBD2 could be the D gene, as 5 bases match. The sequenced DNA is TGCGCCAGCAGCCTGGAGCGGAGGAGATCCGGGGAGCTGTTTTTT. Translated, this gives CASSLERRRSGELFF.